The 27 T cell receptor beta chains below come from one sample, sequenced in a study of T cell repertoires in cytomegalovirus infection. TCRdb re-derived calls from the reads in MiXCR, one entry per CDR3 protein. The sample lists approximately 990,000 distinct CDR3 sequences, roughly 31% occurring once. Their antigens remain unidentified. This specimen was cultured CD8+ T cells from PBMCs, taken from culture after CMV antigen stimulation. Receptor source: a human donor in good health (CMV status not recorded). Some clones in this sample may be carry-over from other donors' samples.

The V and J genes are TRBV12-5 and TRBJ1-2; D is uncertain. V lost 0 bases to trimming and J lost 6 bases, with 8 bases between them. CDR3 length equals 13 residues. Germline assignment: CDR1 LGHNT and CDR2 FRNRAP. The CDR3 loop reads CASGLVPLHGYTF. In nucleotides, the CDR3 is TGTGCTAGTGGTTTGGTACCCCTACATGGCTACACCTTC. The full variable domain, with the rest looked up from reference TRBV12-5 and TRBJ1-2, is DARVTQTPRHKVTEMGQEVTMRCQPILGHNTVFWYRQTMMQGLELLAYFRNRAPLDDSGMPKDRFSAEMPDATLATLKIQPSEPRDSAVYFCASGLVPLHGYTFGSGTRLTVV.

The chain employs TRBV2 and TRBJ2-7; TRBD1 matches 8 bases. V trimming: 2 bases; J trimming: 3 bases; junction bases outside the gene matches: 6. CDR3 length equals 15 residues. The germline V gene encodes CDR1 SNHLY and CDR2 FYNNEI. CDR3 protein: CASSERTGRIYEQYV. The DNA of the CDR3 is TGTGCCAGCAGTGAACGGACAGGGCGAATCTACGAGCAGTACGTC.

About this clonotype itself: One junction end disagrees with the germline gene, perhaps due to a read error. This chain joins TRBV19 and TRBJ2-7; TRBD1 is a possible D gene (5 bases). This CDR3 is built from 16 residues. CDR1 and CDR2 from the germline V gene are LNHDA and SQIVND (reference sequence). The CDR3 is CASSIDLDSRTYKQYF. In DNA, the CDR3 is TGTGCCAGTAGTATAGATCTAGACAGTCGAACCTACAAGCAGTACTTC.

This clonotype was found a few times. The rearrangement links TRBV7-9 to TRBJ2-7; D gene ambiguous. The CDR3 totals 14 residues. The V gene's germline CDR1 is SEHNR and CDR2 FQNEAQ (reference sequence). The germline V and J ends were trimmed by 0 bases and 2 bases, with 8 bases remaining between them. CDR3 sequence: CASSLARDTYEQYF. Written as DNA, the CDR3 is TGTGCCAGCAGCTTAGCGAGAGACACCTACGAGCAGTACTTC.

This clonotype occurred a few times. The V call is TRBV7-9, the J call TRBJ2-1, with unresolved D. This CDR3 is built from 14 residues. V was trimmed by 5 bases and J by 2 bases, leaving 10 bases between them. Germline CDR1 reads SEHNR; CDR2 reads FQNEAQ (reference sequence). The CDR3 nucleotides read TGTGCCAGCAGCGCCATACGGGCCTACAATGAGCAGTTCTTC. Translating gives CASSAIRAYNEQFF.

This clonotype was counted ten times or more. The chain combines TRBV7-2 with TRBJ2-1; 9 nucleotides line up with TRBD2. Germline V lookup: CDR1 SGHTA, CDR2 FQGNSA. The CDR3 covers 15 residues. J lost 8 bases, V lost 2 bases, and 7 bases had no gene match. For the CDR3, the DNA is TGTGCCAGCAGCTTAAACGGCGGGGGGGCCGATGAGCAGTTCTTC. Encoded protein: CASSLNGGGADEQFF.

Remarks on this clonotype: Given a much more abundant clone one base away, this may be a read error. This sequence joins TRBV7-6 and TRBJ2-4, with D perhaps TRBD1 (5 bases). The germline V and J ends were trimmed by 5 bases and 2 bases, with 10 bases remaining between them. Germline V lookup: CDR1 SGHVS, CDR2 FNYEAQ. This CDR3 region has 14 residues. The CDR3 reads CASSVGVTKNIQYF. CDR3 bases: TGTGCCAGCAGCGTAGGGGTAACCAAAAACATTCAGTACTTC. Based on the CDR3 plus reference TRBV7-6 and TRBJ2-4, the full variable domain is GAGVSQSPRYKVTKRGQDVALRCDPISGHVSLYWYRQALGQGPEFLTYFNYEAQQDKSGLPNDRFSAERPEGSISTLTIQRTEQRDSAMYRCASSVGVTKNIQYFGAGTRLSVL.

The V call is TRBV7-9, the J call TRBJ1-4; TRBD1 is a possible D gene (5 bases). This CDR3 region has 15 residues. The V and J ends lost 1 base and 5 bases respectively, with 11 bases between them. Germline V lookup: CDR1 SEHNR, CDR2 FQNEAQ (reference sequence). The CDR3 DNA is TGTGCCAGCAGCTTAGGGACAATCAACAATGAAAAACTGTTTTTT. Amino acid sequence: CASSLGTINNEKLFF.

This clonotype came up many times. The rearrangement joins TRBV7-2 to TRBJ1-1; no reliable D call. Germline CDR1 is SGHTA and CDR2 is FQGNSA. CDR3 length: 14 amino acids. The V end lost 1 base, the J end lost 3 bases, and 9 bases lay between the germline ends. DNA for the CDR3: TGTGCCAGCAGCTTAGGGGAAGTTTACACTGAAGCTTTCTTT. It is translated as CASSLGEVYTEAFF.

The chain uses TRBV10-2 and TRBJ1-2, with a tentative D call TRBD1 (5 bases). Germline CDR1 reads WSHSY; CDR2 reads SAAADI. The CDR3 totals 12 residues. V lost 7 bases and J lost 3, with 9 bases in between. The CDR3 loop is CASMGQDYGYTF. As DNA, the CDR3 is TGCGCCAGCATGGGGCAGGACTATGGCTACACCTTC.

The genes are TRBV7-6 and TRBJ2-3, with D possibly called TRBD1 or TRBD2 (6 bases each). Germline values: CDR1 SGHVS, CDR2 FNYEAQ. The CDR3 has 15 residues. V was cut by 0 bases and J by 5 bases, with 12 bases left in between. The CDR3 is CASSLAGGLLDTQYF. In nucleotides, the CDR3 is TGTGCCAGCAGCTTAGCGGGGGGCCTGTTAGATACGCAGTATTTT.

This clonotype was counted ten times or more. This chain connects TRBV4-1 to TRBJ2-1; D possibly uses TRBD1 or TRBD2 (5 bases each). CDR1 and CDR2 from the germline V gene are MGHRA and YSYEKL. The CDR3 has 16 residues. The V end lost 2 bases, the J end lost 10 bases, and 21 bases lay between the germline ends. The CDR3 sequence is CASSQRRDPPWEEQFF. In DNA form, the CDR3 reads TGCGCCAGCAGCCAACGCCGGGACCCTCCCTGGGAGGAGCAGTTCTTC.

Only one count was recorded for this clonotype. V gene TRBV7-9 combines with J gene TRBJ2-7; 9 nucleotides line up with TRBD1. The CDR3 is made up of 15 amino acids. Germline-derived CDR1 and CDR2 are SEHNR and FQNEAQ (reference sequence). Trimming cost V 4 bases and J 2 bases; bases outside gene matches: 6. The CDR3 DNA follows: TGTGCCAGCAGCTACTTTGGGACAGGGACCTACGAGCAGTACTTC. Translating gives CASSYFGTGTYEQYF.

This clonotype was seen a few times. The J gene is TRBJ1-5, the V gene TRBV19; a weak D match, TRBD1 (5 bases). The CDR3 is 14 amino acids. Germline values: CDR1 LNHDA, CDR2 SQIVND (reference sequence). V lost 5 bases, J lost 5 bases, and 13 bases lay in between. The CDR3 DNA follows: TGTGCCAGTAGTTTCCGGGACGGATATCAGCCCCAGCATTTT. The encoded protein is CASSFRDGYQPQHF.

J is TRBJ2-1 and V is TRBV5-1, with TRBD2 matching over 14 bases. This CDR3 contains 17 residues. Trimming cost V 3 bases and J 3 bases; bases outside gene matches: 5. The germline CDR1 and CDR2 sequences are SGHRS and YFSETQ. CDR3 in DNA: TGCGCCAGCAGCTGGGGACTAGCGGGGGACCTCTACAATGAGCAGTTCTTC. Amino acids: CASSWGLAGDLYNEQFF. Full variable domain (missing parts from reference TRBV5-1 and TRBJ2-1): KAGVTQTPRYLIKTRGQQVTLSCSPISGHRSVSWYQQTPGQGLQFLFEYFSETQRNKGNFPGRFSGRQFSNSRSEMNVSTLELGDSALYLCASSWGLAGDLYNEQFFGPGTRLTVL.

The CDR3 region is CSARDVGAANTGELFF. CDR3 DNA: TGCAGTGCTAGAGATGTGGGTGCCGCGAACACCGGGGAGCTGTTTTTT. The J gene is TRBJ2-2, the V gene TRBV20-1; D uncertain. Trimming stripped 0 bases from V and 0 bases from J, with 11 bases between. CDR3 length: 16 residues. Germline values: CDR1 DFQATT, CDR2 SNEGSKA (reference sequence).

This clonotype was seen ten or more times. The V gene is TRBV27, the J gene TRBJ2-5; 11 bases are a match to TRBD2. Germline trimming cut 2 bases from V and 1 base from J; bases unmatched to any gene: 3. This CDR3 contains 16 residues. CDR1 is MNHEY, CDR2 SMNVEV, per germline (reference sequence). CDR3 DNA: TGTGCCAGCAGTTTACTTGGGACTAGCGGCCAAGAGACCCAGTACTTC. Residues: CASSLLGTSGQETQYF.

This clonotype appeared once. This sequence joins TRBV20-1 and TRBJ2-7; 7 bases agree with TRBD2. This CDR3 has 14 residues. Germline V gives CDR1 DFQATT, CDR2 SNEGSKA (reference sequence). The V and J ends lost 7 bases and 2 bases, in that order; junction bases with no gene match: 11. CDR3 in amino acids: CSVQTSAVTYEQYV. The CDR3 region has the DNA TGCAGTGTTCAAACTAGCGCGGTAACCTACGAGCAGTACGTC.

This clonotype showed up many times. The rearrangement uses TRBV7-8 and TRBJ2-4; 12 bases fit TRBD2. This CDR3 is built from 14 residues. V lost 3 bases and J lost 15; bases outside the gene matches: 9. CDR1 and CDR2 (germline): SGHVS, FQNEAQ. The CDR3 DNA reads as TGTGCCAGCAGCTTGGGACTAGCGGGTTTTCCACCGTACTTC. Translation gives CASSLGLAGFPPYF.

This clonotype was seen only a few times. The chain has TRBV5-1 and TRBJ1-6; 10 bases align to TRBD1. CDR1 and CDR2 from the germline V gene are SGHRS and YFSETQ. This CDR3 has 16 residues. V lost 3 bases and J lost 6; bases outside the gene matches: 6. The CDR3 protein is CASSSTGQGFNSPLHF. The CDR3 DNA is TGCGCCAGCAGCTCAACGGGACAGGGGTTTAATTCACCCCTCCACTTT.

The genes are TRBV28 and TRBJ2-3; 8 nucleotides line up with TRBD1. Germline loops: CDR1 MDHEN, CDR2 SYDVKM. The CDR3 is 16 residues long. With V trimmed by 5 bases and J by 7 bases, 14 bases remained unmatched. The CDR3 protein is CASSTGQGAGLYTQYF. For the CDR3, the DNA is TGTGCCAGCAGTACAGGACAGGGCGCGGGGCTGTATACGCAGTATTTT.

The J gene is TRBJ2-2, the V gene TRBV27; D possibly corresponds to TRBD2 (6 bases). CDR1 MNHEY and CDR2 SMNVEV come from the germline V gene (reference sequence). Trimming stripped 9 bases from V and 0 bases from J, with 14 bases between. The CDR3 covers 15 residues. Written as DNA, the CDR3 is TGTGCCAGTACCGACCGGGACTCGAACACCGGGGAGCTGTTTTTT. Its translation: CASTDRDSNTGELFF.

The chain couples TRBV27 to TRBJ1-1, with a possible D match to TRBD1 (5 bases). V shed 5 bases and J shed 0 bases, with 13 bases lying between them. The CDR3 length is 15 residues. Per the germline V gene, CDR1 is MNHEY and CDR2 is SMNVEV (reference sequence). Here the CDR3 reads CASSQGSGMNTEAFF. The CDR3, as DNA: TGTGCCAGCAGTCAGGGATCCGGGATGAACACTGAAGCTTTCTTT.

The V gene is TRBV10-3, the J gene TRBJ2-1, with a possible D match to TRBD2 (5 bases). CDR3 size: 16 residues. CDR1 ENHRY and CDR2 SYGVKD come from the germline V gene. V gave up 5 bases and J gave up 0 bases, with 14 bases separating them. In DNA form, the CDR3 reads TGTGCCATCAGTAGGGCTAGCCAGAGCTCCTACAATGAGCAGTTCTTC. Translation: CAISRASQSSYNEQFF.

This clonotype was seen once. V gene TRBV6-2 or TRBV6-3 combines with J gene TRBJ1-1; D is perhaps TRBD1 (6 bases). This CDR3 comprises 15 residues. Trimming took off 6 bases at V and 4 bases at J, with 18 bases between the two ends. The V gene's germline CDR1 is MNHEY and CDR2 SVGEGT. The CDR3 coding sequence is TGTGCCAGCAGACTGAAACAGGGTTTCGGCACTGAAGCTTTCTTT. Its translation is CASRLKQGFGTEAFF.

CDR3 sequence reads: CASSPSTGIQPQHF. CDR3 in DNA: TGTGCCAGCAGTCCATCGACAGGGATCCAGCCCCAGCATTTT. V usage is TRBV27 and J usage is TRBJ1-5; 7 positions agree with TRBD1. Germline assignment: CDR1 MNHEY and CDR2 SMNVEV (reference sequence). With V trimmed by 5 bases and J by 7 bases, 8 bases remained unmatched. The CDR3 extends over 14 amino acids.

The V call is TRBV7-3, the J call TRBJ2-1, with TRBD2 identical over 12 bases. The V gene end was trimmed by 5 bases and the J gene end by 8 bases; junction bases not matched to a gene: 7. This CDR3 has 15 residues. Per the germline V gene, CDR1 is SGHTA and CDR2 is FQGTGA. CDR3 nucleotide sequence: TGTGCCAGCAGCCATACTAGCGGGGGGATGTATGAGCAGTTCTTC. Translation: CASSHTSGGMYEQFF.